This paragraph covers one T cell receptor beta chain sequence. Its antigen is still unknown. The CDR3 is 13 residues long. Trimming shortened V by 5 bases and J by 5 bases, and 13 bases separated the two germline ends. Looked up from germline, CDR1 is SGDLS and CDR2 is YYNGEE. These data come from a study of T cells in localized non-small cell lung cancer. General study points: Greater T cell density in blood accompanied longer overall survival. When the top 100 tumor clones were examined, a median 57 of them also appeared in the adjacent lung, which was paired and uninvolved. Sequencing was limited to one tumor region, leaving the possibility of heterogeneity open. Uninvolved adjacent lung showed higher T cell clonality than tumor.

Assay used: immunoSEQ multiplex PCR; TCRdb lists only in-frame clones, some missing. Among 55,000 to 75,000 clones listed, more than 85% were seen once. The sequencing used peripheral blood, collected before any cancer treatment. The chain carries TRBV9 and TRBJ1-2, with D maybe TRBD1 (6 bases). This clonotype originated in a man aged 40-75 years with stage I lung adenocarcinoma. The CDR3 nucleotides read TGTGCCAGCAGTGAGGGGGGTCGTTATGGCTACACCTTC. It is translated as CASSEGGRYGYTF. The full variable domain, with the rest looked up from reference TRBV9 and TRBJ1-2, is DSGVTQTPKHLITATGQRVTLRCSPRSGDLSVYWYQQSLDQGLQFLIQYYNGEERAKGNILERFSAQQFPDLHSELNLSSLELGDSALYFCASSEGGRYGYTFGSGTRLTVV.